This is a list of T cell receptor beta chains from one sample in a study of T cells in Graves' hyperthyroidism and ophthalmopathy. TCRdb fed the multiplex PCR reads into MiXCR, producing one record per CDR3 protein. The table shows hundreds of thousands of distinct CDR3 sequences, with roughly 14% occurring only once. Material for sequencing was blood. The origin of the receptors is a woman in her 30s with Graves' hyperthyroidism that later progressed to Graves' ophthalmopathy. CDR3s include the opening cysteine and the closing phenylalanine or tryptophan. Each record gives: D gene, clone size, J gene, V gene, CDR3 DNA, CDR3 protein. The D gene is left open where the match is weak. The size entry is marked missing in some rows and otherwise reads once, few, many or a size class.

-	many	TRBJ2-7	TRBV12-3/TRBV12-4	TGTGCCAGCAGTTTAGAAGTCGCCTACGAGCAGTACTTC	CASSLEVAYEQYF
-	-	TRBJ2-2	TRBV19	TGTGCCAGTAGTATGCAAGGGTTCACCGGGGAGCTGTTTTTT	CASSMQGFTGELFF
-	many	TRBJ2-5	TRBV20-1	TGCAGTGCTAGACCGACAGTGGGGGAGACCCAGTACTTC	CSARPTVGETQYF
-	-	TRBJ1-4	TRBV28	TGTGCCAGCTGGGCTACAACTAATGAAAAACTGTTTTTT	CASWATTNEKLFF
-	many	TRBJ2-7	TRBV18	TGTGCCAGCTCACCGGTAGGGGCCTCCCCCTACGAGCAGTACTTC	CASSPVGASPYEQYF
TRBD2	many	TRBJ2-7	TRBV6-2/TRBV6-3	TGTGCCAGCAGTTACGAAGGGACTAGCGTTCCCTACGAGCAGTACTTC	CASSYEGTSVPYEQYF
-	many	TRBJ1-2	TRBV10-3	TGTGCCATCAGTGTGGAGGGGTCGGCTGGCTACACCTTC	CAISVEGSAGYTF
-	many	TRBJ2-2	TRBV2	TGTGCCAGCAGTTCCCGGGCCCCCGGGGCAAACGGGGAGCTGTTTTTT	CASSSRAPGANGELFF
-	few	TRBJ2-1	TRBV30	TGTGCCTGGAACCCTCGAGCGGCTATCTACAATGAGCAGTTCTTC	CAWNPRAAIYNEQFF
-	many	TRBJ2-2	TRBV12-3/TRBV12-4	TGTGCCAGCAGCCCACTACGGAACACCGGGGAGCTGTTTTTT	CASSPLRNTGELFF
-	many	TRBJ2-7	TRBV6-2/TRBV6-3	TGTGCCAGCATCCCCTTAACCGCCGACGAGCAGTACTTC	CASIPLTADEQYF
TRBD2	-	TRBJ2-5	TRBV27	TGTGCCACCCAGCCCAGCGGGAGGGCCTTTAGTTCAGAGACCCAGTACTTC	CATQPSGRAFSSETQYF
TRBD1	many	TRBJ2-7	TRBV15	TGTGCCACCAGCCCCCGACAGGGGTCACACGAGCAGTACTTC	CATSPRQGSHEQYF
-	-	TRBJ2-7	TRBV30	TGTGCCTGGAGTGTAGGGGACAAGCAGTACTTC	CAWSVGDKQYF
-	-	TRBJ1-6	TRBV3-1	TGTGCCAGCAGCCAAGGAGAGATCCGGCAGCATAATTCACCCCTCCACTTT	CASSQGEIRQHNSPLHF
-	many	TRBJ2-1	TRBV30	TGTGCCTGGAGACCGCACGGGGAGCGGTCACGCTCCTACAATGAGCAGTTCTTC	CAWRPHGERSRSYNEQFF
-	few	TRBJ2-7	TRBV12-5	TGTGCTAGTGTCCGGGACCTCTACGAGCAGTACTTC	CASVRDLYEQYF
-	many	TRBJ2-7	TRBV11-2	TGTGCCAGCAGCTTAGAGTGGGGGGTCGGCTACGAGCAGTACTTC	CASSLEWGVGYEQYF
TRBD1	many	TRBJ2-1	TRBV10-3	TGTGCCGCCGGGACAGCCTACAATGAGCAGTTCTTC	CAAGTAYNEQFF
-	many	TRBJ2-2	TRBV5-1	TGTGCCAGCAGTTCGAACACCGGGGAGCTGTTTTTT	CASSSNTGELFF
-	few	TRBJ2-7	TRBV3-1	TGTGCCAGCAGCCAAGATGGGGGGAAAGGGGAGCAGTACTTC	CASSQDGGKGEQYF
-	-	TRBJ2-7	TRBV19	TGTGCCAGTAGTATAGGTGGGGCTCGGGACGAGCAGTACTTC	CASSIGGARDEQYF
-	-	TRBJ1-4	TRBV20-1	TGCAGTGCACCGAGGGGACCGACTAATGAAAAACTGTTTTTT	CSAPRGPTNEKLFF
TRBD1	many	TRBJ2-7	TRBV19	TGTGCCAGTAGGGCAGGGGGAAGAGGCGAGCAGTACTTC	CASRAGGRGEQYF
-	-	TRBJ2-5	TRBV7-9	TGTGCCAGCAGCTTATTACCCTCCTCGGAAAAGACCCAGTACTTC	CASSLLPSSEKTQYF
-	many	TRBJ1-3	TRBV6-2/TRBV6-3	TGTGCCAGCAGTTACTCGCGAACCAGTGTCCGTGGAAACACCATATATTTT	CASSYSRTSVRGNTIYF
-	many	TRBJ1-5	TRBV18	TGTGCCAGCTCACCGTTTCAGGGAGGCAATCAGCCCCAGCATTTT	CASSPFQGGNQPQHF